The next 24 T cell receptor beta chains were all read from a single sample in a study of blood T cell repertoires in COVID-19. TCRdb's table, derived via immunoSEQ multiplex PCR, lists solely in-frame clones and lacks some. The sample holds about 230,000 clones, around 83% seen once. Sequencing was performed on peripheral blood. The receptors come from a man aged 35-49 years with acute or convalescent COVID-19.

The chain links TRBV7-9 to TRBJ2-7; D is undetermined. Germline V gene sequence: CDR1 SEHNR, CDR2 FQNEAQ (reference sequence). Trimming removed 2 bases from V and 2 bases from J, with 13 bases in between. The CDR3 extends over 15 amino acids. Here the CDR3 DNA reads TGTGCCAGCAGCTTAAGTACCGGGTTCCCCTACGAGCAGTACTTC. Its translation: CASSLSTGFPYEQYF.

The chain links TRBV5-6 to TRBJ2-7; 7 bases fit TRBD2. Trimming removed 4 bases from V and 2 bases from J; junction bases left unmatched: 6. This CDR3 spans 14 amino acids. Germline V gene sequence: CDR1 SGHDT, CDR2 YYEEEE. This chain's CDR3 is CASSPGGLPYEQYF. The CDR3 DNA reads TGTGCCAGCAGCCCGGGGGGTCTCCCCTACGAGCAGTACTTC.

The CDR3 is CASSPREKRMNTEAFF. CDR3 nucleotides: TGTGCCAGCAGCCCCCGGGAGAAAAGGATGAACACTGAAGCTTTCTTT. The chain couples TRBV5-4 to TRBJ1-1; D call uncertain. Looked up from germline, CDR1 is SGHNT and CDR2 is YYREEE (reference sequence). The CDR3 spans 16 residues. V was shortened by 4 bases and J by 0 bases, with 16 bases between the two germline ends.

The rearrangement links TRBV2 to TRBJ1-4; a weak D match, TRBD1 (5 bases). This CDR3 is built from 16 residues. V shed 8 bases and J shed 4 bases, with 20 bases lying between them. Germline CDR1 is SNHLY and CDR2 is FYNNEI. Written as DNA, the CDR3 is TGTGCCAGCTGCCGGGAGGTCAGGGTCCTTAATGAAAAACTGTTTTTT. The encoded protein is CASCREVRVLNEKLFF. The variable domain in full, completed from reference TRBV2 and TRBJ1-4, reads EPEVTQTPSHQVTQMGQEVILRCVPISNHLYFYWYRQILGQKVEFLVSFYNNEISEKSEIFDDQFSVERPDGSNFTLKIRSTKLEDSAMYFCASCREVRVLNEKLFFGSGTQLSVL.

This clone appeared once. Written as DNA, the CDR3 is TGTGCCAGCAGACCAGGGGCTAGCAATCAGCCCCAGCATTTT. Amino acid sequence: CASRPGASNQPQHF. The genes are TRBV6-5 and TRBJ1-5; possible D gene TRBD1, 6 bases. The V gene lost 6 bases and the J gene lost 0 bases, with 9 bases spanning the gap. The germline CDR1 and CDR2 sequences are MNHEY and SVGAGI. The CDR3 contains 14 residues.

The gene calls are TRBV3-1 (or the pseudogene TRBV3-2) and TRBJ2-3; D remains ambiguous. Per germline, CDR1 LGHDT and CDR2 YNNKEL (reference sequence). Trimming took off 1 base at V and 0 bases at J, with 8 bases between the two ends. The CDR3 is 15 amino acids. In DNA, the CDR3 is TGTGCCAGCAGCCAAGGCGGTACTAGCACAGATACGCAGTATTTT. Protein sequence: CASSQGGTSTDTQYF.

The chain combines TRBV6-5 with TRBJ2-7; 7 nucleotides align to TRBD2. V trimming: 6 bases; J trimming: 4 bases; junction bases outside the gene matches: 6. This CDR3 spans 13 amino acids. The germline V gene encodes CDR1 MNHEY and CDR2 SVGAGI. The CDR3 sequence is CASSIPGGYEQYF. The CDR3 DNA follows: TGTGCCAGCAGCATTCCCGGGGGGTACGAGCAGTACTTC.

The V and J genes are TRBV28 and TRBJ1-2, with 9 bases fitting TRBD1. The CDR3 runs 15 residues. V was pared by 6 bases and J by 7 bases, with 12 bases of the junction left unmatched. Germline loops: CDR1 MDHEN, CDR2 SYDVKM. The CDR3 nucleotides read TGTGCCAGCAGCGCAACAGGGGGCGCCGTGAGTGGCTACACCTTC. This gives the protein CASSATGGAVSGYTF.

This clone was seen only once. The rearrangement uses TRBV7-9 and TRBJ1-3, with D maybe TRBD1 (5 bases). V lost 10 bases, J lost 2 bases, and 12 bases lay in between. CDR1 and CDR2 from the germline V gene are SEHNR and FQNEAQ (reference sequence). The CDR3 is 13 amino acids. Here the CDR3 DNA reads TGTGCCACCGGGGCGGGGACTGGAAACACCATATATTTT. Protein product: CATGAGTGNTIYF.

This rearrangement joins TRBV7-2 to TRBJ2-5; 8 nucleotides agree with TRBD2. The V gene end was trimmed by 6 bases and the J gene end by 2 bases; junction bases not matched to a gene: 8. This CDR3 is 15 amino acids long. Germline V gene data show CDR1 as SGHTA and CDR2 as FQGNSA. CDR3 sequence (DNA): TGTGCCAGCAGGGGGGAGCGGGGGCCTCAAGAGACCCAGTACTTC. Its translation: CASRGERGPQETQYF.

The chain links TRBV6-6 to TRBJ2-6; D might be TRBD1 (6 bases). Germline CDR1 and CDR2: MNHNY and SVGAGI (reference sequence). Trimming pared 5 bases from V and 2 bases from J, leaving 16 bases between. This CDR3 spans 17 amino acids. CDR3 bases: TGTGCCAGCAGTCCCTTGGGCCAGGGGACTGGGGCCAACGTCCTGACTTTC. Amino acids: CASSPLGQGTGANVLTF.

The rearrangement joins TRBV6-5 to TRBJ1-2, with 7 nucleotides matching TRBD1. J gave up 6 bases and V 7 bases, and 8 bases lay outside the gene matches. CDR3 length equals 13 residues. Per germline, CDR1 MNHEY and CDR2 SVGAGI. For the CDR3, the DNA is TGTGCCAGCACCCTCGGGACAGTGGATGGCTACACCTTC. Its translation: CASTLGTVDGYTF.

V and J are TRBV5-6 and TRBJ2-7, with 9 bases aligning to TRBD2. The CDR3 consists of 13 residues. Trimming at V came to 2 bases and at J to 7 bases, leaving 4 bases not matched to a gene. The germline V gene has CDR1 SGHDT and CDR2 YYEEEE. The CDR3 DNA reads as TGTGCCAGCAGCTTAAGCGGGGGGAGGGAGCAGTACTTC. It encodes CASSLSGGREQYF.

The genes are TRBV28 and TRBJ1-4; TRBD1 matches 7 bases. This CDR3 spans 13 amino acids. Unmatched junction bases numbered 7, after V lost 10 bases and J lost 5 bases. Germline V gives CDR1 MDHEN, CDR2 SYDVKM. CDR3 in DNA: TGTGCCACACACAGGGGAGAAAATGAAAAACTGTTTTTT. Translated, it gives CATHRGENEKLFF.

In DNA form, the CDR3 reads TGTGCCATCCGGGGGAGTTCCTACGAGCAGTACTTC. It is translated as CAIRGSSYEQYF. The chain combines TRBV10-3 with TRBJ2-7, with D tentatively TRBD2 (6 bases). V gave up 8 bases and J gave up 1 base, with 9 bases separating them. CDR1 and CDR2 from the germline V gene are ENHRY and SYGVKD. CDR3 length: 12 residues.

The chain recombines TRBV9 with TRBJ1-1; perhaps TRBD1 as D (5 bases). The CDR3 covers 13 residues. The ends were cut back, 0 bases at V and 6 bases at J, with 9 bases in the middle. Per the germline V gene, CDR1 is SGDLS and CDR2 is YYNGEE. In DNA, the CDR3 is TGTGCCAGCAGCGTAGAAGGGGAGGCTGAAGCTTTCTTT. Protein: CASSVEGEAEAFF. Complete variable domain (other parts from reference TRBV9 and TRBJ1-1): DSGVTQTPKHLITATGQRVTLRCSPRSGDLSVYWYQQSLDQGLQFLIQYYNGEERAKGNILERFSAQQFPDLHSELNLSSLELGDSALYFCASSVEGEAEAFFGQGTRLTVV.

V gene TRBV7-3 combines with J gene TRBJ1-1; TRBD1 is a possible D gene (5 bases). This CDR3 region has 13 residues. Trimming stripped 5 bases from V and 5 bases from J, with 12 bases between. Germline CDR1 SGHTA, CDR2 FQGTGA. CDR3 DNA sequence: TGTGCCAGCAGCCAAGGCGCAGGGACTGAAGCTTTCTTT. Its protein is CASSQGAGTEAFF.

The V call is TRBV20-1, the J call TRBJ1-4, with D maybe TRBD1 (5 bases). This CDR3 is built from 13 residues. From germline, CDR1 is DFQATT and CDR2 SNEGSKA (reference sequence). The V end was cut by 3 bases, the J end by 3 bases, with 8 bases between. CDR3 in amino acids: CSASTRANEKLFF. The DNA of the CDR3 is TGCAGTGCTAGTACCAGGGCTAATGAAAAACTGTTTTTT.

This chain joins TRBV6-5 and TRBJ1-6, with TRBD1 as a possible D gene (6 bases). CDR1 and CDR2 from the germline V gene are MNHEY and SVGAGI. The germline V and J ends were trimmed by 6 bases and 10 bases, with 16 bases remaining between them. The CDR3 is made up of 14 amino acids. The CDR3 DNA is TGTGCCAGCAGCAACCAATACAGGGTCTCACCCCTCCACTTT. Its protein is CASSNQYRVSPLHF.

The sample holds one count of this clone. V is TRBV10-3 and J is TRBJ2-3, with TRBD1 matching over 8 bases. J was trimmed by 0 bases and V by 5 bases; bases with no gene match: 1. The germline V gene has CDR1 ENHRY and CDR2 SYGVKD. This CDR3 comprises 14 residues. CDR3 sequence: CAISRQGSTDTQYF. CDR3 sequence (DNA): TGTGCCATCAGTCGACAGGGGAGCACAGATACGCAGTATTTT.

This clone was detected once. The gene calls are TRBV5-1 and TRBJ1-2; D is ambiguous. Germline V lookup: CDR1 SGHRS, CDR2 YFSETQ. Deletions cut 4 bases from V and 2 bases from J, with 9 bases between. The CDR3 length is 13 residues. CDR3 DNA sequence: TGCGCCAGCAGCCTATATTCCAACTATGGCTACACCTTC. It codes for CASSLYSNYGYTF.

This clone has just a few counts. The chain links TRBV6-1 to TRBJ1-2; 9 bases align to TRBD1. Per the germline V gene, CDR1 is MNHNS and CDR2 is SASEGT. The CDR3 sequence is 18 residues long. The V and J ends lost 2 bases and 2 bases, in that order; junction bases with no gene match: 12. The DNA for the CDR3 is TGTGCCAGCAGTGAATTAGGGACAGGGACTGCTAGCAACTATGGCTACACCTTC. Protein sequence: CASSELGTGTASNYGYTF.

The DNA of the CDR3 is TGTGCCACCAGTCGGGGAGGAGGGCCCCAGCATTTT. Amino acid sequence: CATSRGGGPQHF. The chain links TRBV24-1 to TRBJ1-5; D remains unclear. The V gene lost 6 bases and the J gene lost 9 bases, with 11 bases spanning the gap. Germline-derived CDR1 and CDR2 are KGHDR and SFDVKD. The CDR3 length is 12 residues.

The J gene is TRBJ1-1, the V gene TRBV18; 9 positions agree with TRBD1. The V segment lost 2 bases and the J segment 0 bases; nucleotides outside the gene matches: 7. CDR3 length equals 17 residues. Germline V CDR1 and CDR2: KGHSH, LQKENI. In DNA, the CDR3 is TGTGCCAGCTCACCATACTTTGGGACAGGGTTGAACACTGAAGCTTTCTTT. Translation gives CASSPYFGTGLNTEAFF.